A selection of T cell receptor beta chains follows, all from one sample in a study of T cells after yellow fever vaccination. TCRdb independently ran MiXCR on the 5' RACE reads; one entry per CDR3 protein. The sample lists about 320,000 distinct CDR3 sequences, 3.5% to 5% occurring once. The sequenced sample was PBMCs, obtained 15 days after the yellow fever booster vaccination. All receptors come from a young man who received the YFV17D yellow fever vaccine. Both conserved end residues are part of each CDR3. Fields, in order: J gene, D gene, clone size, V gene, CDR3 protein, CDR3 DNA. D genes are given only for firm matches. Size tells how often a clone was seen (once, few, many) or the class of an expanded clone, and some rows leave it out.

J: TRBJ2-3
D: TRBD1
size: many
V: TRBV4-3
CDR3: CASSQWDRYTDTQYF
DNA: TGCGCCAGCAGCCAGTGGGACAGGTACACAGATACGCAGTATTTT

J: TRBJ2-1
D: .
size: few
V: TRBV6-5
CDR3: CASSLSGGGAFDEQFF
DNA: TGTGCCAGCAGCCTATCCGGTGGGGGGGCCTTCGATGAGCAGTTCTTC

J: TRBJ2-5
D: TRBD2
size: .
V: TRBV15
CDR3: CATSRLLAGGQETQYF
DNA: TGTGCCACCAGCAGACTACTAGCGGGGGGGCAAGAGACCCAGTACTTC

J: TRBJ1-1
D: TRBD1
size: many
V: TRBV6-5
CDR3: CARVPRDRNTEAFF
DNA: TGTGCCAGGGTGCCCCGGGACAGGAACACTGAAGCTTTCTTT

J: TRBJ2-7
D: .
size: many
V: TRBV5-1
CDR3: CASRREPPYEQYF
DNA: TGCGCCAGCAGAAGAGAGCCCCCCTACGAGCAGTACTTC

J: TRBJ2-3
D: .
size: many
V: TRBV5-1
CDR3: CASSLERDTQYF
DNA: TGCGCCAGCAGCTTGGAGCGGGATACGCAGTATTTT

J: TRBJ2-7
D: .
size: many
V: TRBV5-1
CDR3: CASSLAPVSSYEQYF
DNA: TGCGCCAGCAGCTTGGCCCCAGTAAGCTCCTACGAGCAGTACTTC

J: TRBJ1-5
D: .
size: few
V: TRBV28
CDR3: CASSLMGAHQPQHF
DNA: TGTGCCAGCAGTTTAATGGGGGCGCATCAGCCCCAGCATTTT

J: TRBJ1-6
D: .
size: .
V: TRBV5-1
CDR3: CASSNRDRSNSPLHF
DNA: TGCGCCAGCAGCAACCGGGACCGATCTAATTCACCCCTCCACTTT

J: TRBJ1-1
D: .
size: few
V: TRBV11-1
CDR3: CASSRPPTGEAFF
DNA: TGTGCCAGCAGCCGACCCCCGACAGGTGAAGCTTTCTTT

J: TRBJ2-1
D: TRBD1
size: .
V: TRBV3-1
CDR3: CASSQDDGRGYEQFF
DNA: TGTGCCAGCAGCCAAGATGACGGCAGGGGGTATGAGCAGTTCTTC

J: TRBJ2-1
D: TRBD1
size: .
V: TRBV18
CDR3: CASSPETGVIGEQFF
DNA: TGTGCCAGCTCACCGGAGACAGGGGTGATAGGTGAGCAGTTCTTC

J: TRBJ1-6
D: .
size: .
V: TRBV18
CDR3: CASSPARPPGGTLHF
DNA: TGTGCCAGCTCACCAGCCAGGCCGCCGGGGGGGACCCTCCACTTT

J: TRBJ2-3
D: .
size: few
V: TRBV6-2/TRBV6-3
CDR3: CASSSTGLFTDTQYF
DNA: TGTGCCAGCAGTTCCACGGGCCTTTTCACAGATACGCAGTATTTT

J: TRBJ1-5
D: .
size: many
V: TRBV20-1
CDR3: CSARDHTGRAAGSHF
DNA: TGCAGTGCTAGAGATCATACAGGGAGGGCAGCCGGTTCGCATTTT

J: TRBJ2-6
D: TRBD2
size: few
V: TRBV28
CDR3: CASGLAGASGANVLTF
DNA: TGTGCCAGCGGGCTAGCGGGGGCCTCTGGGGCCAACGTCCTGACTTTC

J: TRBJ2-5
D: .
size: many
V: TRBV4-1
CDR3: CASSQARTGVETQYF
DNA: TGCGCCAGCAGCCAAGCCCGAACGGGAGTGGAGACCCAGTACTTC

J: TRBJ1-1
D: .
size: .
V: TRBV14
CDR3: CASSQAFMNTEAFF
DNA: TGTGCCAGCAGCCAAGCATTCATGAACACTGAAGCTTTCTTT

J: TRBJ2-5
D: .
size: .
V: TRBV10-3
CDR3: CAISEVRVGDFQETQYF
DNA: TGTGCCATCAGTGAGGTGCGGGTCGGCGACTTCCAAGAGACCCAGTACTTC

J: TRBJ2-7
D: .
size: many
V: TRBV5-1
CDR3: CASSFWTESYEQYF
DNA: TGCGCCAGCAGCTTCTGGACGGAGTCCTACGAGCAGTACTTC